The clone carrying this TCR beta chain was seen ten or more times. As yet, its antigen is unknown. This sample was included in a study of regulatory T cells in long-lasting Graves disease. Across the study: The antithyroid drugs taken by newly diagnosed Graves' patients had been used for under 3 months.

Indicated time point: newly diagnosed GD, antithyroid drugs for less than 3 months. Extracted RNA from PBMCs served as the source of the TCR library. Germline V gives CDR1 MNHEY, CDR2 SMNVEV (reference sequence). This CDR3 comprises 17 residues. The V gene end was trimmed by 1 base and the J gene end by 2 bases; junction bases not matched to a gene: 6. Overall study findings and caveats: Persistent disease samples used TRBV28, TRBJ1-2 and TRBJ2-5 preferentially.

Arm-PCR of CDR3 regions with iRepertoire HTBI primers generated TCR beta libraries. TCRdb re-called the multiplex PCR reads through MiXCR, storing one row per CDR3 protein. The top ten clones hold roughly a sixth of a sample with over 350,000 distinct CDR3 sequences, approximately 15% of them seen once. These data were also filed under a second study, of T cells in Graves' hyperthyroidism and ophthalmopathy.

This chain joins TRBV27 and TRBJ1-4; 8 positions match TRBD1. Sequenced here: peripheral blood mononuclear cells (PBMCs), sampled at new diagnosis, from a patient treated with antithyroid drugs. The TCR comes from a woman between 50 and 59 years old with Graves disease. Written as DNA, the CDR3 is TGTGCCAGCAGTTTATATGGGCAGGGGGCTACTAATGAAAAACTGTTTTTT. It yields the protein CASSLYGQGATNEKLFF. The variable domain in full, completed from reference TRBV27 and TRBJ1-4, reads EAQVTQNPRYLITVTGKKLTVTCSQNMNHEYMSWYRQDPGLGLRQIYYSMNVEVTDKGDVPEGYKVSRKEKRNFPLILESPSPNQTSLYFCASSLYGQGATNEKLFFGSGTQLSVL.